This T cell receptor (beta chain) originates from a study of shared clonotypes between healthy human individuals. The wider study: CD4 naive and memory got three plates each, CD8 naive two, CD8 memory one.

The CDR3 consists of 16 residues. V trimming: 3 bases; J trimming: 1 base; junction bases outside the gene matches: 8. Germline values: CDR1 SGHRS, CDR2 YFSETQ. The investigators split CD4+ cells into a CD45RA+ naive subset and a CD45RA-negative memory subset. For every subset, genomic DNA was evenly distributed across several immunoSEQ plates. TCRdb keeps only in-frame clones here, not all; method: immunoSEQ multiplex PCR. Among 2,500,000 or so clones listed, 80% to 95% were seen once. This sequence was found in a man aged 18 to 30 in good health. Some clones in this sample may be carry-over from other donors' samples. The sequencing sample was made of naive CD4+ T cells from PBMCs. The subset: CD45RA+ positively selected. J is TRBJ1-1 and V is TRBV5-1, with 8 bases that match TRBD1. CDR3 DNA: TGCGCCAGCAGCTCCGATACCGGGACAGGGAACACTGAAGCTTTCTTT. Its translation: CASSSDTGTGNTEAFF.